The text below deals with one T cell receptor (beta chain). This sample is part of a study of blood T cell repertoires in COVID-19. Study at large: PBMCs, B-cell-depleted T cells, or T cells provided the cDNA or gDNA that made up the material.

The V end lost 6 bases, the J end lost 9 bases, and 15 bases lay between the germline ends. Germline V CDR1 and CDR2: MNHEY, SMNVEV (reference sequence). The CDR3 contains 13 residues. Clones were sequenced by immunoSEQ multiplex PCR, and TCRdb holds only the in-frame ones, with some missing. The table shows roughly 300,000 clones, with about 89% occurring only once. The receptor comes from a woman aged 50 to 65 who had recovered from COVID-19. The sample consisted of peripheral blood. V is TRBV27 and J is TRBJ2-1; D gene ambiguous. DNA of the CDR3: TGTGCCAGCAGCGCACCTAGAGACGGTGAGCAGTTCTTC. It encodes CASSAPRDGEQFF.